Shown below are 12 T cell receptor beta chains from a single sample sequenced in a study of OX40 agonist ivuxolimab in advanced cancers. The assay was immunoSEQ multiplex PCR, and TCRdb's table has in-frame clones only and misses some. The sample has some 46,000 clones, around nine tenths seen once. The sequenced sample was CD4+ or CD8+ T cells sorted from blood, obtained in a trial of the OX40 agonist ivuxolimab. All receptors come from an adult with an advanced solid tumor such as melanoma, head and neck, liver or kidney cancer.

The V and J genes are TRBV15 and TRBJ2-7, with D unclear. Germline V gene lookup returns CDR1 LNHNV and CDR2 YYDKDF (reference sequence). This CDR3 is built from 13 residues. V lost 4 bases and J 2 bases, leaving 9 bases between the germline ends. In nucleotides, the CDR3 is TGTGCCACCAGCAAGGACCAGACCTACGAGCAGTACTTC. This sequence encodes CATSKDQTYEQYF.

About this clone itself: Possible read error: a much larger clone is one base away. This chain links TRBV5-6 with TRBJ1-1, with a possible D match to TRBD1 (6 bases). V was pared by 0 bases and J by 4 bases, with 13 bases between. CDR1 and CDR2 from the germline V gene are SGHDT and YYEEEE. There are 15 residues in the CDR3. Here the CDR3 reads CASSLGHRDITEAFF. The CDR3 region has the DNA TGTGCCAGCAGCTTGGGCCACAGGGACATCACTGAAGCTTTCTTT.

The chain employs TRBV27 and TRBJ2-1; 9 nucleotides align to TRBD2. CDR3 size: 15 residues. After removal of 4 bases from V and 2 bases from J, the junction contained 3 bases not matched to a gene. CDR1 is MNHEY, CDR2 SMNVEV, per germline (reference sequence). The CDR3 nucleotides are TGTGCCAGCAGTTCCAGCGGGGGGACCTACAATGAGCAGTTCTTC. This translates into CASSSSGGTYNEQFF.

This chain joins TRBV6-6 and TRBJ2-1, with a possible D match to TRBD2 (5 bases). The CDR3 spans 12 residues. CDR1 is MNHNY and CDR2 is SVGAGI in the germline V gene (reference sequence). Trimming took off 3 bases at V and 10 bases at J, with 10 bases between the two ends. As DNA, the CDR3 is TGTGCCAGCAGTTATGGGGAGCGAGAGCAGTTCTTC. It yields the protein CASSYGEREQFF.

V and J are TRBV28 and TRBJ2-1, with D perhaps matching TRBD1 (5 bases). Trimming took 5 bases from V and 3 from J, leaving 14 bases between them. Germline-derived CDR1 and CDR2 are MDHEN and SYDVKM. This CDR3 spans 15 amino acids. CDR3 DNA sequence: TGTGCCAGCAGTCTCCTGGACAATAACTACAATGAGCAGTTCTTC. Its protein is CASSLLDNNYNEQFF.

The V and J genes are TRBV11-1 and TRBJ2-7, with 8 bases aligning to TRBD1. J gave up 2 bases and V 3 bases, and 3 bases lay outside the gene matches. Germline assignment: CDR1 SGHAT and CDR2 FQDESV (reference sequence). This CDR3 comprises 14 residues. The DNA for the CDR3 is TGTGCCAGCAGCTTGGGACAGGCCGCCTACGAGCAGTACTTC. Residues: CASSLGQAAYEQYF.

The V and J genes are TRBV7-3 and TRBJ2-5; 7 nucleotides agree with TRBD1. The CDR3 has 13 amino acids. With V trimmed by 3 bases and J by 3 bases, 1 base remained unmatched. Germline CDR1 reads SGHTA; CDR2 reads FQGTGA. The CDR3 reads CASSFDREETQYF. The CDR3 nucleotides read TGTGCCAGCAGCTTTGACAGGGAAGAGACCCAGTACTTC.

The chain has TRBV10-1 and TRBJ2-7; 10 bases map to TRBD1. V lost 1 base and J lost 5; bases outside the gene matches: 8. Germline values: CDR1 WNHNN, CDR2 SYGVQD (reference sequence). The CDR3 consists of 16 residues. CDR3 amino acids: CASSEWAGTGANEQYF. The CDR3 DNA follows: TGCGCCAGCAGTGAGTGGGCCGGGACAGGGGCCAACGAGCAGTACTTC.

The chain has TRBV7-9 and TRBJ1-5, with D hard to call. This CDR3 comprises 15 residues. With 1 base removed from V and 5 bases from J, the gap between germline ends came to 12 bases. CDR1 and CDR2 (germline): SEHNR, FQNEAQ (reference sequence). CDR3: CASSLGILPHQPQHF. CDR3 bases: TGTGCCAGCAGCTTAGGAATCCTCCCTCATCAGCCCCAGCATTTT.

V gene TRBV2 combines with J gene TRBJ1-5, with 7 bases fitting TRBD1. In germline, CDR1 is SNHLY, CDR2 FYNNEI. J lost 1 base, V lost 6 bases, and 3 bases had no gene match. The CDR3 has 14 amino acids. CDR3 sequence: CASREDRSNQPQHF. DNA for the CDR3: TGTGCCAGCAGGGAGGACAGGAGCAATCAGCCCCAGCATTTT.

The gene calls are TRBV7-3 and TRBJ2-1, with 7 positions matching TRBD2. The V gene end was trimmed by 5 bases and the J gene end by 6 bases; junction bases not matched to a gene: 13. Germline V gives CDR1 SGHTA, CDR2 FQGTGA. The CDR3 totals 16 residues. In nucleotides, the CDR3 is TGTGCCAGCAGCCAGGTTAGCGGGCCCGGGTTCAATGAGCAGTTCTTC. Translated, it gives CASSQVSGPGFNEQFF.

V is TRBV28 and J is TRBJ1-4; TRBD1 agrees at 9 bases. J was trimmed by 5 bases and V by 1 base; bases with no gene match: 2. The CDR3 has 15 amino acids. Germline CDR1 and CDR2: MDHEN and SYDVKM. Here the CDR3 DNA reads TGTGCCAGCAGTTTATACGGGACAGGGAATGAAAAACTGTTTTTT. It is translated as CASSLYGTGNEKLFF.